This TCR beta chain was documented in a study of cytomegalovirus exposure and HLA in healthy donors. J lost 7 bases, V lost 3 bases, and 8 bases had no gene match. Germline CDR1 reads MNHEY; CDR2 reads SMNVEV (reference sequence). The CDR3 runs 15 residues. Comments on this clone: Its antigen is not known.

The PCR made use of 60 Vbeta and 13 Jbeta primers. Assay used: immunoSEQ multiplex PCR; TCRdb lists only in-frame clones, some missing. The sample's table shows fewer than 95,000 clones. Regarding the study as a whole: Later on, a genetic analysis was performed. It linked a missense variant in DCLRE1C with V- and J-gene trimming of TCR beta. Accounts indicate the classifier identified cytomegalovirus status with strong specificity and sensitivity. In a later analysis, HLA-C alleles had the fewest associated TCRs, DRB1 alleles the most. Most TCRs appeared rarely, but some public TCRs recurred in many donors.

The TCR comes from a woman between 35 and 50 years old in good health and CMV-seropositive. This chain uses TRBV27 with TRBJ1-4; 7 nucleotides match TRBD1. The specimen was PBMCs. This CDR3 is CASSFDRQGGEKLFF. For the CDR3, the DNA is TGTGCCAGCAGTTTTGATAGACAGGGTGGTGAAAAACTGTTTTTT.